This T cell receptor (beta chain) derives from a study of radiotherapy plus CTLA-4 blockade in lung cancer. The CDR3 runs 17 residues. The V gene end was trimmed by 6 bases and the J gene end by 0 bases; junction bases not matched to a gene: 10. Profiled with immunoSEQ multiplex PCR; TCRdb holds only in-frame clones, not every one. The table shows 50,000 to 65,000 clones, with about 77% occurring only once. The specimen comprised peripheral blood, sampled from a patient treated with radiotherapy plus ipilimumab. This chain joins TRBV6-7 and TRBJ1-5; 8 bases line up with TRBD1. TRBV6-7 is designated an ORF whose function remains uncertain. The sequence derives from a human donor with non-small cell lung cancer whose response to radiotherapy plus ipilimumab could not be evaluated. CDR3 amino acids: CASRSDRGRGSNQPQHF. The CDR3 nucleotides read TGTGCCAGCAGGTCCGACAGGGGTAGAGGTAGCAATCAGCCCCAGCATTTT.